The present entry profiles one TCR beta chain with its context. Its antigen is unknown. Libraries came from the immunoSEQ multiplex PCR assay. For the multiplex PCR, a mixture combining 60 forward primers for TCR Vbeta segments and 13 reverse primers for TCR Jbeta segments was used. A multiplex PCR assay on genomic DNA amplified the CDR3 region of rearranged TCR beta genes. The Illumina HiSeq System was used to sequence the amplified TCR beta libraries as 87-base-pair reads. The original pipeline was this. A later analysis counted around 72 million unique TCR beta chains across the 690 or so repertoires, and some 11 million of these chains were shared by at least two donors. Raw reads were error-corrected and collapsed into unique sequences by a nearest-neighbor algorithm in which closely related sequences were merged to remove PCR and sequencing errors. To assign V, D and J gene segments, CDR3 sequences were aligned to IMGT reference sequences. Each retained sequence needed at least a six-nucleotide match to both a V gene segment and a J gene segment. A rearrangement counted as productive if the CDR3 had no stop codons and remained in frame with V and J, and every other rearrangement counted as non-productive. CDR3 was defined according to IMGT convention as the region running from the second conserved V-encoded cysteine to the conserved J-encoded phenylalanine. The earlier analysis of roughly 590 of the donors excluded any sequence lacking an unambiguous match to a single V gene segment. An earlier analysis of 587 of the donors classified V segments as functional when productive rearrangements were above 56.7% and as segregating when the standard deviation between donors was above 5%. A statistical classification framework was built to diagnose cytomegalovirus status from the catalog of TCR beta chain sequences. V and J gene assignment, in a later analysis, came from comparing TCR nucleotide sequences with IMGT/GENE-DB human TR gene sequences. Using the TCRdist pipeline, a later analysis assigned CDR3 sequences along with most-parsimonious VDJ recombination scenarios. A later analysis defined each TCR beta chain by its CDR3 amino acid sequence plus V-gene family, and excluded reads lacking a unique V-gene family. As a way to deal with suspected cross-contamination and a sequencing artifact, a later analysis dropped 640 or so nucleotide sequences that were highly shared and had low generation probability. In a later analysis, a clonal expansion index for each public chain was calculated from normalized within-repertoire ranks of inferred template counts. Generation probabilities in a later analysis came from a VDJ recombination model fitted to out-of-frame rearrangements, and those results were checked against IGoR. In a later analysis, hypergeometric tests were used to score TCR-TCR, TCR-HLA and TCR-CMV co-occurrence, with a repertoire-size bias correction applied to TCR pairs. A later analysis estimated false discovery rates by permuting HLA or CMV assignments 20 times. In a later analysis, co-occurring TCRs were grouped using DBSCAN, with TCRdist sequence similarity added in when clustering inside HLA-allele-positive subsets. Co-occurrence clustering excluded repertoires with fewer than 30,000 or more than 120,000 public chains, plus five with anomalous nucleotide sharing. In its TCRdb copy, this immuneACCESS table keeps in-frame sequences only and misses some clones. Where compared with another copy, unresolved V genes explain less than half of these, and the others have no known cause. D and trimming come from the DNA, and the V and J calls and clone size come from that table. This specimen's table enumerates over 100,000 clones. The ten largest account for more than 3% of the sample.

V drops 5 bases and J drops 7 bases, leaving 12 bases in between. The CDR3 sequence holds 14 residues, the cysteine and phenylalanine included. CDR3 DNA is the only sequence kept; it has 42 bases, read in frame from the first base. CDR1 and CDR2, looked up from the germline V gene (reference sequence), are MNHEY and SMNVEV. The data originate from a study of cytomegalovirus exposure and HLA in healthy donors (dated by TCRdb to between 2016 and 2019). About the full investigation: According to an earlier analysis of around 600 of the donors, about 179 million T cells yielded 95 million to 140 million unique TCR beta sequences and about 280 Gb of sequence data. An early release covering more than 500 HLA-typed donors comprised about 300 gigabases of sequencing data and about 90 million unique TCR sequences. Among the approximately 400 genotyped donors, 81% belonged to the genetic ancestry cluster associated with self-reported Caucasian donors. The aim of the study was to test whether cataloging public T cell receptors could identify signatures of past pathogen exposure. The study used immunosequencing to profile the T cell repertoires of several hundred subjects and linked those repertoires to cytomegalovirus serostatus. Besides the first cohort of approximately 710 subjects, a separate validation cohort made up of over 100 different subjects was used. To predict cytomegalovirus infection status, the study combined high-throughput TCR immunosequencing, statistical association of individual TCRs with disease status, and machine learning. A later analysis re-examined previously published TCR beta repertoires from over 500 donors and added high-resolution HLA genotyping to investigate patterns of TCR occurrence. Rather than using new phenotypic data, the later analysis identified candidate immune exposures from TCR beta sequences and from how often those sequences occurred across donors. An earlier analysis of 587 of the donors applied high-throughput TCR beta sequencing to assess whether each TCR beta V gene segment acted as functional or pseudogenic. Donor age, sex, ethnicity and CMV serostatus were compiled alongside the repertoire data. In a later genetic analysis, genome-wide SNP genotypes for about three fifths of the roughly 670 donors were used, and that subset was treated as a discovery cohort. All discovery cohort repertoires had been generated on a single sequencing platform. Class I and class II HLA loci were covered by the typing at four-digit resolution. Typing coverage varied by locus: roughly 629-640 donors for A, B, C, DRB1 and DQB1; more than 500 for DQA1; over 600 for DPA1; around 450 for DPB1. About five DR-DQ haplotypes were handled as single units for association and clustering, since linkage in the cohort was strong. On average, roughly 200,000 unique TCR beta nucleotide sequences were sequenced per donor among 350 to 400 genotyped donors of the cohort, with 15% to 20% of those sequences being non-productive.

Overall study results and their limits: When HLA alleles, especially DR and DQ, strongly co-occurred, attributing TCR associations to individual alleles was difficult. According to the authors, the approach could potentially be generalized to other disease states and immunological phenotypes. The sequencing pipeline was judged likely to have produced a cluster of highly shared sequence variants as a technical artifact. An association between a missense DCLRE1C variant and V-gene and J-gene trimming of TCR beta chains was found in a later genetic analysis and replicated in an independent cohort. According to a later analysis, TCR association rates differed among HLA loci, with DRB1 alleles showing the most associated TCRs and HLA-C alleles showing the fewest. A total of some 180 TCR beta chains were listed by the study as associated with cytomegalovirus. A further reported finding was that TCR beta sequences accurately predicted the HLA-A and HLA-B alleles for most subjects in the first cohort. According to a later analysis, parvovirus B19, influenza, CMV and Epstein-Barr virus appeared linked to several top co-occurrence clusters. Immune exposure information for the cohort was limited to CMV serostatus. Because some donors lacked HLA typing at each locus, the association tests relied only on the typed subset. At a false discovery rate of 0.05, a later analysis linked 15,000 to 20,000 TCR beta sequences to specific HLA alleles. Linkage disequilibrium might explain the correlated functional status among segregating V segments, but an unknown experimental factor could not be ruled out. This cohort had only TCR beta chains sequenced, and the lack of alpha or paired-chain data limited which features could be detected. A later analysis found that HLA-associated TCR beta chains were more clonally expanded and had lower generation probabilities than equally common non-associated chains. In vitro tests confirmed that a few of the cytomegalovirus-associated TCR beta chains recognize cytomegalovirus antigens. The earlier analysis of fewer than 750 of the donors excluded 15 to 20 rarely observed V segments, including chromosome 9 orphons, because counts were too low. The classifier was reported to diagnose cytomegalovirus status with high specificity and sensitivity in both the original cohort and the validation cohort. According to a later analysis, most CMV-associated TCR beta chains appeared to be HLA-restricted, and the HLA associations seemed to be driven largely by CMV exposure. Some IMGT-functional V segments, including TRBV6-2 and TRBV6-3, could not be told apart with the 87-base-pair reads, so those segments were excluded. Roughly uniform sequencing depth across donors was assumed in presence/absence analyses, although this assumption may not hold. An earlier analysis of 450 to 750 of the donors showed that most TCR beta V segments appeared in productive rearrangements either about 87% or about 30% of the time, which broadly matched IMGT annotations. According to a later genetic analysis, donors in an Asian-associated ancestry cluster had fewer N-insertions in productive TCRs than the approximately 670-donor mean. Most TCR sequences were seen in very few donors, while some public TCRs were found in many individuals.

The cohort was made up of 500 to 800 healthy bone marrow donors. At the time of sampling, all cohort members were nominally healthy, though unrecorded immune exposures were likely present. The donor tested CMV seronegative and was one of the 352 seronegative cohort members. A peripheral blood sample was collected from each donor, and TCR beta sequencing was performed on peripheral blood mononuclear cells. Genomic DNA extraction from the blood cell samples was performed with the Qiagen DNeasy Blood Extraction Kit. The sequence derives from a man younger than 45 in good health and CMV-seronegative. Sequencing used PBMCs. The V and J genes are TRBV27 and TRBJ1-6; the D segment could be TRBD1, given 6 matching bases. The sequenced DNA is TGTGCCAGCAGTGTCGACAGGAACAATTCACCCCTCCACTTT. Translated, it reads CASSVDRNNSPLHF.